This is a list of T cell receptor beta chains from one sample in a study of OX40 agonist ivuxolimab in advanced cancers. Profiling relied on immunoSEQ multiplex PCR, and the TCRdb table lists in-frame clones only, not all of them. Among around 65,000 clones listed, 70% to 90% were seen once. The source was CD4+ or CD8+ T cells sorted from blood, collected in a trial of the OX40 agonist ivuxolimab. These receptors were collected from an adult with an advanced solid tumor such as melanoma, head and neck, liver or kidney cancer. Each CDR3 is given with its conserved first and last residue. A D gene is named only where the DNA matches it firmly. Part of the rows lack a size; the others show once, few, many or a class for expanded clones.

J gene: TRBJ2-1; clone size: -; V gene: TRBV15; D gene: TRBD2; CDR3 protein: CATRIVTSGGRTNYNEQFF; CDR3 DNA: TGTGCCACCAGAATTGTGACTAGCGGGGGGCGAACTAACTACAATGAGCAGTTCTTC
J gene: TRBJ1-6; clone size: few; V gene: TRBV6-5; D gene: -; CDR3 protein: CASSYSGGGTTPLHF; CDR3 DNA: TGTGCCAGCAGTTACTCAGGGGGAGGTACGACACCCCTCCACTTT
J gene: TRBJ1-2; clone size: once; V gene: TRBV6-5; D gene: -; CDR3 protein: CASSYNRNGYGYTF; CDR3 DNA: TGTGCCAGCAGTTATAATCGGAATGGTTATGGCTACACCTTC
J gene: TRBJ2-3; clone size: -; V gene: TRBV7-2; D gene: TRBD1; CDR3 protein: CASSRGQGSADTQYF; CDR3 DNA: TGTGCCAGCAGCAGAGGACAGGGTTCGGCAGATACGCAGTATTTT
J gene: TRBJ1-2; clone size: -; V gene: TRBV6-5; D gene: TRBD1; CDR3 protein: CASGGTGGNYGYTF; CDR3 DNA: TGTGCCAGCGGAGGGACAGGGGGAAACTATGGCTACACCTTC
J gene: TRBJ1-4; clone size: -; V gene: TRBV7-8; D gene: TRBD1; CDR3 protein: CASSSGTAKLFF; CDR3 DNA: TGTGCCAGCAGCTCCGGGACAGCCAAACTGTTTTTT
J gene: TRBJ2-2; clone size: -; V gene: TRBV5-1; D gene: -; CDR3 protein: CASSSPGTGELFF; CDR3 DNA: TGCGCCAGCAGCTCCCCGGGGACCGGGGAGCTGTTTTTT
J gene: TRBJ2-7; clone size: -; V gene: TRBV12-5; D gene: -; CDR3 protein: CASGLPGTYEQYF; CDR3 DNA: TGTGCTAGTGGGCTTCCGGGGACCTACGAGCAGTACTTC
J gene: TRBJ1-2; clone size: -; V gene: TRBV6-1; D gene: -; CDR3 protein: CASRETGGVRRGYTF; CDR3 DNA: TGTGCCAGCAGAGAGACAGGTGGGGTTCGGCGGGGCTACACCTTC
J gene: TRBJ2-1; clone size: -; V gene: TRBV6-6; D gene: -; CDR3 protein: CASVGVGSYNEQFF; CDR3 DNA: TGTGCCAGCGTGGGGGTAGGTTCCTACAATGAGCAGTTCTTC